This record concerns one TCR beta chain sequence. The source of the sample is a study of blood T cell repertoires in COVID-19. The CDR3 contains 15 residues. CDR1 is MNHEY, CDR2 SMNVEV, per germline (reference sequence). The V gene end was trimmed by 10 bases and the J gene end by 4 bases; junction bases not matched to a gene: 15. The data were produced by immunoSEQ multiplex PCR, yet TCRdb's version contains in-frame clones alone and is incomplete. The sample lists more than 110,000 clones, 76% occurring once. This clonotype originated in an elderly woman with active or convalescent COVID-19. The material sequenced was peripheral blood. The chain combines TRBV27 with TRBJ2-5, with 7 bases matching TRBD2. The CDR3 here is CATRGLSGERETQYF. The CDR3 DNA reads TGTGCCACCAGAGGGTTAAGCGGGGAACGAGAGACCCAGTACTTC.